This T cell receptor (beta chain) was obtained from a study of T cell responses to AZD1222 COVID-19 vaccine. Points from the study as a whole: Spike-specific TCR repertoires showed rising breadth and depth after two AZD1222 doses. Repertoire samples came only from after the peak T cell response.

V lost 0 bases and J lost 8; bases outside the gene matches: 7. Per germline, CDR1 SGHVS and CDR2 FQNEAQ. The length of the CDR3 is 15 residues. The table came from immunoSEQ multiplex PCR; TCRdb's copy has only in-frame clones and leaves some out. The sample has some 120,000 clones, around 93% seen once. As regards this clone: Its cognate antigen is unknown.

This chain links TRBV7-8 with TRBJ1-2; 9 nucleotides agree with TRBD1. The sequence came from an adult in good health. The starting material was peripheral blood, obtained on day 0 of AZD1222 vaccination. CDR3 sequence: CASSLASGQGYGYTF. The CDR3 DNA reads TGTGCCAGCAGCTTAGCTTCGGGACAGGGTTACGGCTACACCTTC.